One T cell receptor (beta chain) is described in this entry. The data stem from a study of cytomegalovirus exposure and HLA in healthy donors. The CDR3 spans 15 residues. The V gene lost 0 bases and the J gene lost 7 bases, with 13 bases spanning the gap. The germline CDR1 and CDR2 sequences are MGHRA and YSYEKL. TCRdb keeps only in-frame clones here, not all; method: immunoSEQ multiplex PCR. Of 200,000 to 250,000 clones listed, approximately 87% are singletons. This TCR was sampled from a man younger than 35 in good health and CMV-seronegative. The V call is TRBV4-1, the J call TRBJ1-5; no firm D call. Sequencing was done on a sample of PBMCs. The CDR3 loop reads CASSQDNARRQPQHF. CDR3 DNA sequence: TGCGCCAGCAGCCAAGATAATGCCAGGCGACAGCCCCAGCATTTT.